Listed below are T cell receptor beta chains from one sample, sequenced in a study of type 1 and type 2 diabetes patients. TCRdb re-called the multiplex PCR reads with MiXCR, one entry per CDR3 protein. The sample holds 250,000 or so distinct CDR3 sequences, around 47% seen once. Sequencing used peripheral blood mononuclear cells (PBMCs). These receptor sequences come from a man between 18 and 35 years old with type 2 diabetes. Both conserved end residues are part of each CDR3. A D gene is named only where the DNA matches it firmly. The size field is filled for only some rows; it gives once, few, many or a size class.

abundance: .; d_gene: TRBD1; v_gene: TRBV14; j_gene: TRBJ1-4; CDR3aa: CASRYTGGGKLFF; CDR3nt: TGTGCCAGCAGGTATACAGGGGGCGGAAAACTGTTTTTT
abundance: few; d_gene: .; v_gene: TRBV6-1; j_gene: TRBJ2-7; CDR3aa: CASSEAKGGLNYEQYF; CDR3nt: TGTGCCAGCAGTGAAGCAAAAGGCGGACTAAACTACGAGCAGTACTTC
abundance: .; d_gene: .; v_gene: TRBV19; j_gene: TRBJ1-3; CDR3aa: CASSSGFGNTIYF; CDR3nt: TGTGCCAGTAGTAGTGGTTTTGGAAACACCATATATTTT
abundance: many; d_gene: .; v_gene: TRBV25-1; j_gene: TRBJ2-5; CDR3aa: CASSDLSTKTQYF; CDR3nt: TGTGCCAGCAGTGATTTGTCTACGAAGACCCAGTACTTC
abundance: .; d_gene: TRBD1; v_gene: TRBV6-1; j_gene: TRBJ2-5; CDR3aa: CASSRDSRQTQYF; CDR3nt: TGTGCCAGCAGCCGGGACAGCCGTCAGACCCAGTACTTC
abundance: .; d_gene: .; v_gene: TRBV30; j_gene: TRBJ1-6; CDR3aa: CAWMWGERAYNSPLHF; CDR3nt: TGTGCCTGGATGTGGGGCGAACGCGCCTATAATTCACCCCTCCACTTT
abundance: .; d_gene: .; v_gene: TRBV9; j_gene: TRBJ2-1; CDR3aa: CASSVGWAYNEQFF; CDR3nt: TGTGCCAGCAGCGTAGGATGGGCCTACAATGAGCAGTTCTTC
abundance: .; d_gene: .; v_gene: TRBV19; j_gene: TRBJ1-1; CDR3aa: CASSMVQLNTEAFF; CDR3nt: TGTGCCAGTAGTATGGTGCAGTTGAACACTGAAGCTTTCTTT
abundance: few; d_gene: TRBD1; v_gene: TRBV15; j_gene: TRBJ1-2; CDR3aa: CATSRDGQGSDYGYTF; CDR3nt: TGTGCCACCAGCAGAGATGGACAGGGAAGCGACTATGGCTACACCTTC
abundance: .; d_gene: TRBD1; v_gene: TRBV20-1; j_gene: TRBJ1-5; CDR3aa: CSARPPGGENQPQHF; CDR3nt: TGCAGTGCTAGACCACCAGGGGGGGAAAATCAGCCCCAGCATTTT
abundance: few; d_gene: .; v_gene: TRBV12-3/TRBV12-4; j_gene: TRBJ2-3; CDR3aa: CASSPSGTDTQYF; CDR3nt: TGTGCCAGCAGTCCTAGCGGCACAGATACGCAGTATTTT
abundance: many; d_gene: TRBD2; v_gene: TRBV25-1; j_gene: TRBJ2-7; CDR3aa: CASRIAGGYEQYF; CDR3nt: TGTGCCAGCAGAATAGCGGGGGGCTACGAGCAGTACTTC
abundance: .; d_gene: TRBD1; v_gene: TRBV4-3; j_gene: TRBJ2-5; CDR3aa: CASSQVTGYLETQYF; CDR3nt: TGCGCCAGCAGCCAAGTGACAGGGTATTTAGAGACCCAGTACTTC
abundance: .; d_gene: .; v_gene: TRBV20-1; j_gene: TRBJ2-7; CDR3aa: CSARKGPYEQYF; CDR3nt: TGCAGTGCTCGTAAGGGTCCCTACGAGCAGTACTTC
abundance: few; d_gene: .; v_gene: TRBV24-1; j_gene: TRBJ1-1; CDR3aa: CATSDGLEEAFF; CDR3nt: TGTGCCACCAGTGACGGGCTGGAGGAAGCTTTCTTT
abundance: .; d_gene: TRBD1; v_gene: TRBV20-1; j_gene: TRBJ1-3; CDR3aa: CSATQGAGNTIYF; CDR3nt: TGCAGTGCAACACAGGGGGCTGGAAACACCATATATTTT
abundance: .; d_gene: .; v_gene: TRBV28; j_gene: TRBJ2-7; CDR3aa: CASSPTELYDPEQYF; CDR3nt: TGTGCCAGCAGTCCCACTGAGCTCTACGACCCCGAGCAGTACTTC
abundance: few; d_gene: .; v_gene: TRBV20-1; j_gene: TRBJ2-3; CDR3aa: CCLGATDTQYF; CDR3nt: TGCTGTTTGGGAGCCACAGATACGCAGTATTTT
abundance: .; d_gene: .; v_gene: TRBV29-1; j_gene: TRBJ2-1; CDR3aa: CSVEEGARVMLYEQFF; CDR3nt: TGCAGCGTTGAAGAGGGGGCCAGAGTTATGTTATATGAGCAGTTCTTC
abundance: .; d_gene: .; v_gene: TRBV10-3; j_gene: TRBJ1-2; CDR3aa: CAINPSQDYGYTF; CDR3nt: TGTGCCATCAATCCGAGCCAAGACTATGGCTACACCTTC
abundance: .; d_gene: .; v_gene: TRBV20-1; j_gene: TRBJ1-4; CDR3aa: CSAPDPPTNEKLFF; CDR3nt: TGCAGTGCTCCGGACCCACCAACTAATGAAAAACTGTTTTTT
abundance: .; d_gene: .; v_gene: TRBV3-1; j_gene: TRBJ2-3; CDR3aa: CASSQDTSGSTDTQYF; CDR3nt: TGTGCCAGCAGCCAAGATACAAGTGGTAGCACAGATACGCAGTATTTT
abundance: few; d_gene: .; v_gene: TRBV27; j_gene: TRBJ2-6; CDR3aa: CASSFVSVSSGANVLTF; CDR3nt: TGTGCCAGCAGTTTTGTCAGCGTAAGCTCTGGGGCCAACGTCCTGACTTTC
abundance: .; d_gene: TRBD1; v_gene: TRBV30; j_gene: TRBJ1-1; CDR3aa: CAWNTGVWMNTGAFF; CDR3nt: TGTGCCTGGAACACAGGGGTTTGGATGAACACTGGAGCTTTCTTT
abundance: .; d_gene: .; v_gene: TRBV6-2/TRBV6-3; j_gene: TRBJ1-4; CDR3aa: CASSPGGVNEKLFF; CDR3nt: TGTGCCAGCAGTCCGGGGGGAGTTAATGAAAAACTGTTTTTT
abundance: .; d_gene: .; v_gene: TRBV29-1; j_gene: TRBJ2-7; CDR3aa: CSVLGTGTLYEQYF; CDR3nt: TGCAGCGTGCTGGGCACCGGGACCCTCTACGAGCAGTACTTC
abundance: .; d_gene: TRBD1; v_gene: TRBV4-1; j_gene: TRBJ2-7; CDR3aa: CASSLQGDMISYEQHF; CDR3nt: TGCGCCAGCAGCCTCCAGGGGGACATGATATCCTACGAGCAGCACTTC
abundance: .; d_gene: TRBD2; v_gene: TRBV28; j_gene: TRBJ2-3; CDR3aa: CASRGLAEENTDTQYF; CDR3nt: TGTGCCAGCAGGGGACTAGCGGAAGAGAACACAGATACGCAGTATTTT
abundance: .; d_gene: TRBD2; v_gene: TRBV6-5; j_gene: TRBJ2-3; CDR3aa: CASSRWTSGGGDTQYF; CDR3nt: TGTGCCAGCAGTCGTTGGACTAGCGGGGGAGGAGATACGCAGTATTTT
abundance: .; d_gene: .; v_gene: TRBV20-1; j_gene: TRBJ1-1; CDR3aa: CSARGGGIFRIEAFF; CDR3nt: TGCAGTGCCCGTGGGGGGGGTATTTTCCGTATTGAAGCTTTCTTT
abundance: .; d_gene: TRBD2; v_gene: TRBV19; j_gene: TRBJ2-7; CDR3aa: CASSTIAGGPNEQYF; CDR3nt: TGTGCCAGCAGTACTATAGCGGGGGGGCCAAACGAGCAGTACTTC
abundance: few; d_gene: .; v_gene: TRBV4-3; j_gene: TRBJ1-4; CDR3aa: CASSLGGTDNEKLFF; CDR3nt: TGCGCCAGCAGCCTTGGTGGGACGGATAATGAAAAACTGTTTTTT
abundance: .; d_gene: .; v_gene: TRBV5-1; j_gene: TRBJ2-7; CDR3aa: CASSVELGEQYF; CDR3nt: TGCGCCAGCTCCGTAGAACTGGGCGAGCAGTACTTC
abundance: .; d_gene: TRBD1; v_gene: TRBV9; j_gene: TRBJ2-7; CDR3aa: CASSPRTGAHEQYF; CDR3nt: TGTGCCAGCAGTCCTAGGACAGGGGCCCACGAGCAGTACTTC
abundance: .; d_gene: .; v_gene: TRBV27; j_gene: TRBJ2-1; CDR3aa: CASSQSYSAVGNNEQFF; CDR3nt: TGTGCCAGCAGCCAGTCGTACAGTGCCGTTGGAAACAATGAGCAGTTCTTC
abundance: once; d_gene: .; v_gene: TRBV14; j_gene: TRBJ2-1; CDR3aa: CASGGRAAYNEQFF; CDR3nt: TGTGCCAGCGGGGGACGGGCGGCCTACAATGAGCAGTTCTTC
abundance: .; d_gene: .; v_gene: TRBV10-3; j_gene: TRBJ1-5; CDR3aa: CAISGGSQNQPQHF; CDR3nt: TGTGCCATCAGTGGGGGCAGCCAGAATCAGCCCCAGCATTTT
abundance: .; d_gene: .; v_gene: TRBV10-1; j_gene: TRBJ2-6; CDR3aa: CASSDPRASGANVLTF; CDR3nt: TGCGCCAGCAGTGACCCCAGGGCCTCTGGGGCCAACGTCCTGACTTTC
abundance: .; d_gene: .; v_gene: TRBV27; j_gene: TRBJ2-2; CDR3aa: CASTYANTGELFF; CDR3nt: TGTGCCAGCACCTACGCGAACACCGGGGAGCTGTTTTTT
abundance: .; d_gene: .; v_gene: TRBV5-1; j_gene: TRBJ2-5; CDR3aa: CASSLGGSGQETQYF; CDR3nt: TGCGCCAGCAGCTTGGGTGGCAGCGGTCAAGAGACCCAGTACTTC
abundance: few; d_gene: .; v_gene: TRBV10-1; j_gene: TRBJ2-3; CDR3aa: CASSVGSMTDTQYF; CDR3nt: TGCGCCAGCAGTGTTGGCTCAATGACAGATACGCAGTATTTT
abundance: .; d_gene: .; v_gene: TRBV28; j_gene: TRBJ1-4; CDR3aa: CASRKTPTNEKLFF; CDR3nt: TGTGCCAGCAGAAAGACACCAACTAATGAAAAACTGTTTTTT
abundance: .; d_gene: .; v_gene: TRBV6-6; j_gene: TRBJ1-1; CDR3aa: CASVGHSNTEAFF; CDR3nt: TGTGCCAGCGTGGGACACTCGAACACTGAAGCTTTCTTT
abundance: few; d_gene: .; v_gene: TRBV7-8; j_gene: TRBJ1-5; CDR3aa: CASSRGQSNQPQHF; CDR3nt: TGTGCCAGCAGTAGAGGACAGTCTAATCAGCCCCAGCATTTT
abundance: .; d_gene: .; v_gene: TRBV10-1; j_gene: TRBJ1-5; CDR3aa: CARHVSNQPQHF; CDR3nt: TGCGCCAGACATGTTAGCAATCAGCCCCAGCATTTT